These 16 T cell receptor beta chains originate from one sample sequenced in a study of regulatory T cells in long-lasting Graves disease. Indicated time point: newly diagnosed GD, antithyroid drugs for less than 3 months. From RNA extracted from PBMCs, the TCR library was made. Building of the TCR beta libraries involved iRepertoire HTBI primers and Arm-PCR of CDR3 regions. TCRdb re-called the multiplex PCR reads through MiXCR, storing one row per CDR3 protein. This table has roughly 500,000 distinct CDR3 sequences, approximately 14% appearing once. This sample also belongs to another study, concerning T cells in Graves' hyperthyroidism and ophthalmopathy.

Material: peripheral blood mononuclear cells (PBMCs), obtained at new diagnosis, from a patient treated with antithyroid drugs. The receptors come from a woman aged 45-59 years with Graves disease.

V is TRBV11-2 and J is TRBJ2-1; D is possibly TRBD1 or TRBD2 (5 bases each). Trimming cost V 2 bases and J 0 bases, with 32 bases left between them. From germline, CDR1 is SGHAT and CDR2 FQNNGV. This CDR3 region has 23 residues. This chain's CDR3 is CASSLRWERGSGQLRASYNEQFF. In DNA, the CDR3 is TGTGCCAGCAGCTTAAGGTGGGAGAGGGGATCCGGGCAGTTGCGGGCCTCCTACAATGAGCAGTTCTTC. Full variable domain (outside the CDR3, taken from reference TRBV11-2 and TRBJ2-1): EAGVAQSPRYKIIEKRQSVAFWCNPISGHATLYWYQQILGQGPKLLIQFQNNGVVDDSQLPKDRFSAERLKGVDSTLKIQPAKLEDSAVYLCASSLRWERGSGQLRASYNEQFFGPGTRLTVL.

The rearrangement joins TRBV6-1 to TRBJ1-5, with 8 nucleotides matching TRBD1. Trimming took 5 bases from V and 1 from J; bases not matched to a gene: 13. Germline V gene data show CDR1 as MNHNS and CDR2 as SASEGT. The CDR3 runs 18 residues. The CDR3 here is CASSKTGGRVVSNQPQHF. The CDR3 coding sequence is TGTGCCAGCAGTAAAACAGGGGGGAGGGTCGTGAGCAATCAGCCCCAGCATTTT.

As to this clonotype: Possible read error: a much larger clone is one base away. The chain carries TRBV7-9 and TRBJ2-7; 7 nucleotides match TRBD1. Germline V gene data show CDR1 as SEHNR and CDR2 as FQNEAQ (reference sequence). The CDR3 has 12 amino acids. J gave up 5 bases and V 3 bases, and 1 base lay outside the gene matches. Written as DNA, the CDR3 is TGTGCCAGCAGCTTTACAGGGGACGAGCAGTACTTC. It specifies CASSFTGDEQYF.

The V and J genes are TRBV7-3 and TRBJ2-3; 11 bases line up with TRBD1. This CDR3 comprises 15 residues. V dropped 5 bases and J dropped 6; count of bases not matched to a gene: 7. Germline V gene sequence: CDR1 SGHTA, CDR2 FQGTGA. The CDR3 nucleotides are TGTGCCAGCAGCCCCGGGACAGGGGGGTATGATACGCAGTATTTT. Its translation: CASSPGTGGYDTQYF. Filled out from reference TRBV7-3 and TRBJ2-3, the complete variable domain reads GAGVSQTPSNKVTEKGKYVELRCDPISGHTALYWYRQSLGQGPEFLIYFQGTGAADDSGLPNDRFFAVRPEGSVSTLKIQRTERGDSAVYLCASSPGTGGYDTQYFGPGTRLTVL.

This clonotype occurred many times. The chain employs TRBV28 and TRBJ2-1, with 7 bases matching TRBD1. Germline CDR1 reads MDHEN; CDR2 reads SYDVKM. The CDR3 contains 17 residues. V shed 6 bases and J 0 bases; nucleotides not matched to a gene: 11. The CDR3 reads CASRSGQYLSSYNEQFF. DNA for the CDR3: TGTGCCAGCAGATCGGGACAGTATTTGAGCTCCTACAATGAGCAGTTCTTC.

This clonotype was seen ten or more times. This chain links TRBV9 with TRBJ2-5; TRBD1 is a possible D gene (6 bases). CDR3 length: 16 amino acids. Germline CDR1 and CDR2: SGDLS and YYNGEE. The germline V and J ends were trimmed by 0 bases and 2 bases, with 14 bases remaining between them. The CDR3 loop is CASSVAGRGSQETQYF. In DNA, the CDR3 is TGTGCCAGCAGCGTAGCTGGCAGGGGCTCTCAAGAGACCCAGTACTTC.

Many counts were recorded for this clonotype. The chain links TRBV6-1 to TRBJ2-1; D not certain. The V end lost 9 bases, the J end lost 5 bases, and 14 bases lay between the germline ends. CDR3 length: 13 amino acids. CDR1 and CDR2 from the germline V gene are MNHNS and SASEGT. CDR3 amino acids: CASSRVKDNEQFF. Written as DNA, the CDR3 is TGTGCCAGTTCACGGGTCAAGGACAATGAGCAGTTCTTC.

This clonotype came up once. With a much larger clone just one base away, this may be a read error. The chain recombines TRBV30 with TRBJ2-1; D is undetermined. Germline CDR1 is GTSNPN and CDR2 is SVGIG (reference sequence). Trimming pared 2 bases from V and 6 bases from J, leaving 5 bases between. CDR3 size: 11 residues. In DNA, the CDR3 is TGTGCCTGGAGTCACCTCAATGAGCAGTTCTTC. The encoded protein is CAWSHLNEQFF. The full variable domain, completed using reference TRBV30 and TRBJ2-1, is SQTIHQWPATLVQPVGSPLSLECTVEGTSNPNLYWYRQAAGRGLQLLFYSVGIGQISSEVPQNLSASRPQDRQFILSSKKLLLSDSGFYLCAWSHLNEQFFGPGTRLTVL.

This clonotype was recorded at least ten times. The J gene is TRBJ2-1, the V gene TRBV28; 9 bases are shared with TRBD2. The J call is in doubt because the DNA end fits TRBJ2-5 better. Germline values: CDR1 MDHEN, CDR2 SYDVKM. This CDR3 has 15 residues. The CDR3 region is CASSLIAGVVETQYF. CDR3 nucleotides: TGTGCCAGCAGTTTGATAGCGGGAGTGGTGGAGACCCAGTACTTC.

This clonotype was counted at least ten times. The chain couples TRBV7-2 to TRBJ2-3; 7 bases match TRBD2. This CDR3 is 15 amino acids long. After removal of 5 bases from V and 9 bases from J, the junction contained 14 bases not matched to a gene. Germline V gene sequence: CDR1 SGHTA, CDR2 FQGNSA. CDR3 in amino acids: CASSRPGTNDFTQYF. The CDR3 region has the DNA TGTGCCAGCAGCCGTCCCGGGACTAACGACTTCACGCAGTATTTT.

Note on this clonotype: A much larger clone differs from this one at a single base, so this may be a read error. J is TRBJ1-2 and V is TRBV20-1, with 11 bases matching TRBD1. This CDR3 has 14 amino acids. Germline assignment: CDR1 DFQATT and CDR2 SNEGSKA (reference sequence). CDR3 nucleotides: TGCAGTGCCCCTGGACAGGGGGCCTTCGGTGGCTACATCTTC. Translating gives CSAPGQGAFGGYIF.

Ten or more counts support this clonotype. The rearrangement joins TRBV20-1 to TRBJ2-7; 8 bases map to TRBD1. This CDR3 is built from 15 residues. V shed 3 bases, J shed 0 bases, and the junction held 7 bases outside the gene matches. Germline assignment: CDR1 DFQATT and CDR2 SNEGSKA (reference sequence). CDR3 coding DNA: TGCAGTGCTAGTCCCGGACAGGGAGCCTCCTACGAGCAGTACTTC. Protein product: CSASPGQGASYEQYF.

The table lists this clonotype with many counts. The chain carries TRBV18 and TRBJ2-1, with TRBD2 as a possible D gene (7 bases). V lost 4 bases to trimming and J lost 6 bases, with 16 bases between them. The CDR3 covers 15 residues. Per the germline V gene, CDR1 is KGHSH and CDR2 is LQKENI. CDR3 sequence reads: CASSHREGGSNEQFF. CDR3 sequence (DNA): TGTGCCAGCTCACACAGGGAAGGCGGGAGCAATGAGCAGTTCTTC. Full variable domain (missing parts from reference TRBV18 and TRBJ2-1): NAGVMQNPRHLVRRRGQEARLRCSPMKGHSHVYWYRQLPEEGLKFMVYLQKENIIDESGMPKERFSAEFPKEGPSILRIQQVVRGDSAAYFCASSHREGGSNEQFFGPGTRLTVL.

This clonotype has only a few counts. J is TRBJ1-2 and V is TRBV28; the D gene is possibly TRBD1 (5 bases). The CDR3 runs 11 residues. CDR1 is MDHEN and CDR2 is SYDVKM in the germline V gene. The V and J ends lost 7 bases and 8 bases respectively, with 11 bases between them. Written as DNA, the CDR3 is TGTGCCAGCACGGGGCGACGCGGCTACACCTTC. It is translated as CASTGRRGYTF.

V is TRBV6-2 or TRBV6-3 and J is TRBJ2-7; the match to TRBD1 covers 7 bases. The germline CDR1 and CDR2 sequences are MNHEY and SVGEGT. The CDR3 runs 15 residues. J gave up 3 bases and V 5 bases, and 10 bases lay outside the gene matches. CDR3 amino acids: CASSEGETGIYEQYF. In nucleotides, the CDR3 is TGTGCCAGCAGTGAAGGTGAGACAGGGATCTACGAGCAGTACTTC.

This clonotype has a count of ten or more. This rearrangement joins TRBV5-1 to TRBJ2-1; 8 bases map to TRBD1. The CDR3 is 13 amino acids. CDR1 is SGHRS and CDR2 is YFSETQ in the germline V gene. V was clipped by 5 bases and J by 6 bases; unmatched bases: 4. CDR3 coding DNA: TGCGCCAGCAGATCGACAGGGGTCAATGAGCAGTTCTTC. Residues: CASRSTGVNEQFF.